This T cell receptor (beta chain) is from a study of T cell repertoires in cytomegalovirus infection (dated by TCRdb to 2018 to 2020). With respect to the entire study: The peptide stimulations were aimed at well-studied HLA-B-restricted epitopes as well as recently identified HLA-C-restricted CMV epitopes, whose presentation resists viral immunomodulation. The HLA type of each donor mattered for the analysis, because public TCR beta signatures pointed to carriage of CMV infection along with the matching HLA type.

The meaning of the sample's treatment or condition label: in vitro stimulation with specific CMV peptide epitopes to enrich CMV-specific T cells. The CDR3 has 15 amino acids, counting the end cysteine and phenylalanine. The sequence is cut down to CDR3 DNA, 45 bases in frame from base 1. Trimming takes 6 bases off V and 3 bases off J; junction bases not matched to a gene: 10. CDR1 SGHAT and CDR2 FQNNGV were looked up in the germline V gene. Overall study results and their limits: In both this cohort and an independent 352-donor cohort, the cumulative frequency of public TCR beta family members distinguished carriers of CMV infection plus the relevant HLA type. The ex vivo response was dominated by HLA-C-restricted CMV-specific TCR beta clonotypes, and the single most frequent clonotype in two of eight donors was supplied by these HLA-C-restricted clonotypes.

For sequencing, an Illumina HiSeq 1500 was employed. The public reads were reprocessed in TCRdb via fastp at Q25 and MiXCR, keeping in-frame beta chains. Every entry covers one CDR3 protein and lists the most common genes and DNA from its rows. The sample contains hundreds of thousands of distinct CDR3 sequences, 29% of them found a single time. Over 15% of the sample is taken by the ten largest. This clonotype has just a few counts. Its antigen is not yet known. No clone much larger than this one lies a single base away; base qualities are absent. The TCR was taken from a human donor in good health (CMV status not recorded). Some clones in this sample may be carry-over from other donors' samples. The material was cultured PBMCs, obtained from culture after CMV antigen stimulation. This receptor chain uses TRBV11-2 and TRBJ2-5; TRBD2 aligns with 7 central bases. The CDR3: CASSLYLGGEETQYF. Read as DNA, the sequence is TGTGCCAGCAGTCTCTATCTGGGGGGGGAAGAGACCCAGTACTTC.